This paragraph reports one T cell receptor (beta chain). Its antigen remains unidentified. The sample comes from a study of graft-versus-host responses after intestinal transplantation. Study as a whole: For two to four years after anti-thymocyte globulin induction, all recipients took tacrolimus and steroids.

The germline V gene has CDR1 MNHNS and CDR2 SASEGT. Trimming pared 6 bases from V and 0 bases from J, leaving 12 bases between. The CDR3 is 15 amino acids. Whole-study results and caveats: Researchers found GvH clones in recipient marrow, and some showed up first in ileum or blood. Circulating GvH clones peaking coincided with falling HvG clones soon after transplant.

Sequenced by immunoSEQ multiplex PCR; TCRdb stores in-frame clones only, minus some. The sample lists 100,000 to 140,000 clones; over 80% were seen once. The sample in question was unstimulated CD4+ T cells sorted from spleen or lymph node cells, obtained before transplant. V usage is TRBV6-1 and J usage is TRBJ1-5; D is unclear. The receptor was isolated from a human donor who was the organ donor for an intestinal transplant. The CDR3 coding sequence is TGTGCCAGCAGAGTCCAATCGGTTAGCAATCAGCCCCAGCATTTT. Its translation: CASRVQSVSNQPQHF.